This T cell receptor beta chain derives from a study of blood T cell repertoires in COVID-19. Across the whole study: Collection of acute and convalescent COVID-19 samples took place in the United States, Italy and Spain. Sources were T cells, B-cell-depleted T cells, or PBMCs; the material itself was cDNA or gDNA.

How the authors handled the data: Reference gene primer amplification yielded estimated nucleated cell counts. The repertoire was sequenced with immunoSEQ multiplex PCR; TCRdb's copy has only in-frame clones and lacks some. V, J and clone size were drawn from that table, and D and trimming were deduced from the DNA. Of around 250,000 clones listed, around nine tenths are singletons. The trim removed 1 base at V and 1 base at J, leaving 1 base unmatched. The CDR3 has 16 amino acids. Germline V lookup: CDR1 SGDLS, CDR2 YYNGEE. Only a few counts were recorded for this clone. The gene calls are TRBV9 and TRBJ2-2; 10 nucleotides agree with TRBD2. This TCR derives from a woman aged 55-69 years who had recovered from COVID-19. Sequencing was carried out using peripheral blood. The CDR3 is CASSVLAGGNTGELFF. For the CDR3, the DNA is TGTGCCAGCAGCGTATTAGCGGGGGGGAACACCGGGGAGCTGTTTTTT.